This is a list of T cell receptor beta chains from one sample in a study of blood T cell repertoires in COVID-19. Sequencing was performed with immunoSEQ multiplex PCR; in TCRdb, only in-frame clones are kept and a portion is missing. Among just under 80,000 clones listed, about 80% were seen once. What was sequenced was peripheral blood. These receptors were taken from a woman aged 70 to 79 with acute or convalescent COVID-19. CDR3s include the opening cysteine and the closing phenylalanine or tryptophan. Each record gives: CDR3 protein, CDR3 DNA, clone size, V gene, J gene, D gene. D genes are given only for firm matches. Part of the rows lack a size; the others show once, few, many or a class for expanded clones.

CASSIDSGTTDTQYF	TGTGCCAGTAGTATCGATAGCGGGACCACAGATACGCAGTATTTT	few	TRBV19	TRBJ2-3	TRBD2
CASSYSTTPYNSPLHF	TGTGCCAGCAGTTACTCCACGACACCTTATAATTCACCCCTCCACTTT	NA	TRBV6-5	TRBJ1-6	NA
CASSYDTSGGDTQYF	TGTGCCAGCAGTTACGATACTAGCGGGGGTGATACGCAGTATTTT	NA	TRBV6-2/TRBV6-3	TRBJ2-3	TRBD2
CASSQTLTEMNTEAFF	TGCGCCAGCAGCCAAACCTTGACAGAAATGAACACTGAAGCTTTCTTT	NA	TRBV4-1	TRBJ1-1	NA
CASSQDQGVGYTF	TGTGCCAGCAGCCAAGATCAAGGGGTTGGCTACACCTTC	NA	TRBV3-1/TRBV3-2	TRBJ1-2	NA
CASSENPFLTGSTEAFF	TGTGCCAGCAGTGAAAATCCCTTCCTGACAGGGTCTACTGAAGCTTTCTTT	NA	TRBV6-1	TRBJ1-1	TRBD1
CASNKGSGGTYEQYF	TGTGCCAGCAACAAGGGTAGCGGAGGTACCTACGAGCAGTACTTC	once	TRBV9	TRBJ2-7	NA
CASSPEAQGAVRGYTF	TGTGCCAGCAGCCCTGAAGCCCAGGGGGCCGTGCGTGGCTACACCTTC	NA	TRBV5-4	TRBJ1-2	TRBD1
CASSQAPPGQGNTGELFF	TGTGCCAGCAGCCAAGCCCCCCCGGGACAGGGAAACACCGGGGAGCTGTTTTTT	NA	TRBV4-2	TRBJ2-2	TRBD1
CSALTLAGANEKLFF	TGCAGCGCTCTCACCTTGGCGGGAGCTAATGAAAAACTGTTTTTT	few	TRBV29-1	TRBJ1-4	NA
CASSLGLAGASTDTQYF	TGTGCCAGCAGCTTGGGACTAGCGGGGGCCTCCACAGATACGCAGTATTTT	NA	TRBV5-4	TRBJ2-3	TRBD2
CASSPRTSGGAYEQYF	TGTGCCAGCAGCCCGAGGACTAGCGGGGGGGCTTACGAGCAGTACTTC	few	TRBV7-2	TRBJ2-7	TRBD2
CTTLAGVGTQYF	TGCACAACCCTAGCGGGGGTAGGTACGCAGTATTTT	NA	TRBV29-1	TRBJ2-3	TRBD2
CASSSNFRDSNTEAFF	TGTGCCAGCAGCTCCAACTTCCGGGACAGTAACACTGAAGCTTTCTTT	NA	TRBV7-9	TRBJ1-1	TRBD1
CASSPSLGGNEAFF	TGTGCCAGCAGCCCTTCCCTCGGCGGGAATGAAGCTTTCTTT	NA	TRBV9	TRBJ1-1	NA
CASSTGGVNYGYTF	TGTGCCAGCAGCACGGGAGGGGTTAACTATGGCTACACCTTC	NA	TRBV11-3	TRBJ1-2	NA
CASSVAAGYTDTQYF	TGTGCCAGCAGCGTAGCGGCAGGATACACAGATACGCAGTATTTT	NA	TRBV9	TRBJ2-3	NA
CASSPGGDPQHF	TGTGCCAGCAGCCCGGGGGGGGATCCCCAGCATTTT	few	TRBV12-3/TRBV12-4	TRBJ1-5	NA
CASSLNSGEGYTF	TGTGCCAGCAGCTTGAATTCAGGGGAAGGCTACACCTTC	NA	TRBV5-5	TRBJ1-2	NA
CASSSRGRPYGYTF	TGTGCCAGCAGCTCCAGGGGGCGGCCCTATGGCTACACCTTC	NA	TRBV7-2	TRBJ1-2	TRBD1
CASSRFDRNTEAFF	TGTGCCAGCAGCCGATTCGACAGGAACACTGAAGCTTTCTTT	once	TRBV5-6	TRBJ1-1	NA
CASSLGTGKNSPLHF	TGTGCCAGCAGCTTAGGTACAGGAAAGAATTCACCCCTCCACTTT	NA	TRBV7-8	TRBJ1-6	NA
CASSYQTGVHGYTF	TGTGCCAGCAGTTATCAAACAGGGGTGCATGGCTACACCTTC	NA	TRBV6-5	TRBJ1-2	TRBD1
CASSRDRGIEKLFF	TGTGCCAGCAGCCGGGACAGGGGTATTGAAAAACTGTTTTTT	NA	TRBV5-4	TRBJ1-4	TRBD1
CATGTGLGEQFF	TGTGCCACCGGGACTGGCCTTGGGGAGCAGTTCTTC	NA	TRBV19	TRBJ2-1	NA
CASSEDGGLRNTEAFF	TGTGCCAGCAGTGAAGATGGAGGGCTGAGGAACACTGAAGCTTTCTTT	few	TRBV2	TRBJ1-1	NA
CASIDLGQGADEAFF	TGTGCCAGCATCGACCTCGGACAGGGGGCGGATGAAGCTTTCTTT	NA	TRBV2	TRBJ1-1	TRBD1
CASSSRRGGVNEQFF	TGTGCCAGCAGCTCCCGGAGGGGGGGTGTCAATGAGCAGTTCTTC	NA	TRBV7-9	TRBJ2-1	NA
CASSLGGANYGYTF	TGTGCCAGCAGCTTAGGAGGCGCTAACTATGGCTACACCTTC	NA	TRBV7-9	TRBJ1-2	NA
CASSPGQVYEQYF	TGTGCCAGCAGTCCCGGACAGGTCTACGAGCAGTACTTC	NA	TRBV27	TRBJ2-7	TRBD1
CASSTLTGVGGYTF	TGTGCCAGTAGCACTTTAACAGGGGTCGGTGGCTACACCTTC	NA	TRBV19	TRBJ1-2	TRBD1
CASSEGGYQPQHF	TGTGCCAGTAGTGAAGGGGGTTACCAGCCCCAGCATTTT	NA	TRBV19	TRBJ1-5	NA
CASSDGEFGELFF	TGTGCCAGCAGCGATGGGGAGTTCGGGGAGCTGTTTTTT	NA	TRBV9	TRBJ2-2	NA
CATSPGQGALGEKLFF	TGTGCCACCAGCCCGGGACAGGGGGCGCTAGGGGAAAAACTGTTTTTT	few	TRBV24-1	TRBJ1-4	TRBD1
CASSQDPHDRQLGYEQYF	TGTGCCAGCAGCCAAGACCCTCACGACAGGCAACTTGGATACGAGCAGTACTTC	NA	TRBV3-1/TRBV3-2	TRBJ2-7	NA
CASSVEAGAYSGYTF	TGTGCCAGCAGCGTAGAGGCAGGGGCTTACTCCGGCTACACCTTC	NA	TRBV9	TRBJ1-2	NA
CASSYSGGMRGYTF	TGTGCCAGCAGTTACTCGGGAGGGATGCGGGGCTACACCTTC	NA	TRBV6-5	TRBJ1-2	NA
CASSLSRPVNNSPLHF	TGTGCCAGCAGCTTGTCCCGTCCGGTAAATAATTCACCCCTCCACTTT	NA	TRBV11-2	TRBJ1-6	NA
CASSLVTDTQYF	TGTGCCAGCAGTTTAGTAACAGATACGCAGTATTTT	few	TRBV12-3/TRBV12-4	TRBJ2-3	NA
CASSLEGRLNTEAFF	TGTGCCAGCAGCTTAGAGGGGCGCTTGAACACTGAAGCTTTCTTT	NA	TRBV11-2	TRBJ1-1	NA
CASGRAGEPQHF	TGTGCTAGTGGGAGGGCAGGGGAGCCCCAGCATTTT	NA	TRBV12-5	TRBJ1-5	NA
CSVKRQGKEKLFF	TGCAGCGTTAAAAGACAGGGGAAGGAAAAACTGTTTTTT	NA	TRBV29-1	TRBJ1-4	TRBD1
CASSPRQGANTEAFF	TGTGCCAGCAGCCCCCGACAGGGTGCGAACACTGAAGCTTTCTTT	once	TRBV13	TRBJ1-1	TRBD1
CASSSATGVEQFF	TGTGCCAGCAGCTCAGCTACAGGGGTTGAGCAGTTCTTC	few	TRBV13	TRBJ2-1	TRBD1
CASSLQYQETQYF	TGTGCCAGCAGCCTCCAGTACCAAGAGACCCAGTACTTC	NA	TRBV7-2	TRBJ2-5	NA
CASSQETEGTGELFF	TGCGCCAGCAGCCAAGAAACGGAGGGCACCGGGGAGCTGTTTTTT	NA	TRBV4-3	TRBJ2-2	NA
CASSLTGEQYF	TGTGCCAGCAGCTTAACGGGCGAGCAGTACTTC	NA	TRBV5-4	TRBJ2-7	NA
CASSPVQLNTEAFF	TGTGCCAGCTCACCTGTACAGCTGAACACTGAAGCTTTCTTT	NA	TRBV18	TRBJ1-1	NA
CATSVAGSALEETQYF	TGTGCCACCAGTGTAGCCGGGTCGGCCCTCGAAGAGACCCAGTACTTC	NA	TRBV24-1	TRBJ2-5	NA
CASSPQGLAGGPRHEQFF	TGTGCCAGCTCACCACAAGGACTAGCGGGGGGCCCTCGCCATGAGCAGTTCTTC	NA	TRBV18	TRBJ2-1	TRBD2
CASSPQGIGNTIYF	TGTGCCAGCAGTCCGCAGGGGATTGGAAACACCATATATTTT	NA	TRBV2	TRBJ1-3	NA